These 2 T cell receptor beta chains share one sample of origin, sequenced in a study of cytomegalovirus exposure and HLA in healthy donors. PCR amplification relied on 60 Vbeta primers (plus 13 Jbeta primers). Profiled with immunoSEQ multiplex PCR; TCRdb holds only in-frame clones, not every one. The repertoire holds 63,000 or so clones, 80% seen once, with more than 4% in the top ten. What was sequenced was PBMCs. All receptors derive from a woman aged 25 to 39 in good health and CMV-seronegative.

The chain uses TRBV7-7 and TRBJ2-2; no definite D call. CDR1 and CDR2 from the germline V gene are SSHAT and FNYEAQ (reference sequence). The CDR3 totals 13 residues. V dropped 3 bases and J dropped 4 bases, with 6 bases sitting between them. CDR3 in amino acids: CASSFGRTGELFF. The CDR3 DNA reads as TGTGCCAGCAGCTTTGGCCGCACCGGGGAGCTGTTTTTT.

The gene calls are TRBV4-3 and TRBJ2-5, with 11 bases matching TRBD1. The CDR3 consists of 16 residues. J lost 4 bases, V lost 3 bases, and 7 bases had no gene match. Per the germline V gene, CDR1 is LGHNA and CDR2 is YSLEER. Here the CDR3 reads CASSHETGTGGETQYF. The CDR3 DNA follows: TGCGCCAGCAGCCATGAAACCGGGACAGGGGGAGAGACCCAGTACTTC.